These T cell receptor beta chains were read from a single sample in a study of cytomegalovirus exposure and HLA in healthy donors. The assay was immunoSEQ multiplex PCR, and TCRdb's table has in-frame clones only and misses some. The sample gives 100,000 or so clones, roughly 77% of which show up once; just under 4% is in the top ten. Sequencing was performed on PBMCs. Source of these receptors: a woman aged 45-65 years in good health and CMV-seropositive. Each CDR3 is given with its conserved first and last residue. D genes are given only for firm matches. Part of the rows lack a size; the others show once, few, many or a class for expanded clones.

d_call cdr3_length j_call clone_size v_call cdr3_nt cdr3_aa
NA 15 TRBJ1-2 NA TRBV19 TGTGCCAGTAGTATAGGGTACGGGGCTAACTATGGCTACACCTTC CASSIGYGANYGYTF
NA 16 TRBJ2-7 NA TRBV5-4 TGTGCCAGCAGCTTGTCGGTCAGCAACTACCTCTACGAGCAGTACTTC CASSLSVSNYLYEQYF
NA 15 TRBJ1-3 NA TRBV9 TGTGCCAGCAGCGTAGGTCGGGGGATTGGAAACACCATATATTTT CASSVGRGIGNTIYF
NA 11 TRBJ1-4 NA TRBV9 TGTGCCAGCAGCGCCGGAGGGCGGCTGTTTTTT CASSAGGRLFF
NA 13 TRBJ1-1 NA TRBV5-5 TGTGCCAGCAGCTTGTATTCGAACACTGAAGCTTTCTTT CASSLYSNTEAFF
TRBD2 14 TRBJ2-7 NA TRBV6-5 TGTGCCAGCAGTAGGATAGCGGGGGGTTTCGAGCAGTACTTC CASSRIAGGFEQYF
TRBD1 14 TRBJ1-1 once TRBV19 TGTGCCAGTAGTGCCGGGACAGGGAACACTGAAGCTTTCTTT CASSAGTGNTEAFF
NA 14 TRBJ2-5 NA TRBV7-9 TGTGCCAGCAGCTTAGTATCGGGCCAAGAGACCCAGTACTTC CASSLVSGQETQYF
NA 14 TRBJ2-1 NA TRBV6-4 TGTGCCAGCAGTGACCGGGGGTTCTACAATGAGCAGTTCTTC CASSDRGFYNEQFF
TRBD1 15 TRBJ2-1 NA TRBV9 TGTGCCAGCAGCGCGGGACAGCTCTCCTACAATGAGCAGTTCTTC CASSAGQLSYNEQFF
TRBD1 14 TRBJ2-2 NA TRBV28 TGTGCCAGCAAACCGGGACAGGGGAACGGGGAGCTGTTTTTT CASKPGQGNGELFF
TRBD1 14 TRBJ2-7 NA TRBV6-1 TGTGCCAGCGGGGGACAGCGAAACACCTACGAGCAGTACTTC CASGGQRNTYEQYF
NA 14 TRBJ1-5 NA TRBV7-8 TGTGCCAGCAGCTGGCGGAAAATCAATCAGCCCCAGCATTTT CASSWRKINQPQHF
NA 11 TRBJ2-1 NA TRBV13 TGTGCCAGCACCTCCCAGTTCGAGCAGTTCTTC CASTSQFEQFF
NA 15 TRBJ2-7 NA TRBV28 TGTGCCAGCAGTCCCGGGACTTCGAGCTCCTACGAGCAGTACTTC CASSPGTSSSYEQYF
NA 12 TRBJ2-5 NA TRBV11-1 TGTGCCAGCAGCTTAGCGCGAGAGACCCAGTACTTC CASSLARETQYF
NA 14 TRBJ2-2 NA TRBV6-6 TGTGCCAGCAGTTACTCGAGGAGTCCCGGGGAGCTGTTTTTT CASSYSRSPGELFF
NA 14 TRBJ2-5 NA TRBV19 TGTGCCAGTAGTTTGCTAGCGAAAGTCGAGACCCAGTACTTC CASSLLAKVETQYF
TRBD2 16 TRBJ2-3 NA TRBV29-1 TGCAGCGTGGGACTAGCGGGAGGCCATAGCACAGATACGCAGTATTTT CSVGLAGGHSTDTQYF
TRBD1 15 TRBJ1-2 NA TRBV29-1 TGCAGCGTCCTGTCATGGACAGGGTTGGGCTATGGCTACACCTTC CSVLSWTGLGYGYTF
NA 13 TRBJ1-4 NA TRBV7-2 TGTGCCAGCAGCTTAGACAGGGATGAAAAACTGTTTTTT CASSLDRDEKLFF
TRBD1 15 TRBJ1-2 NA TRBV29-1 TGCAGCGTTGTGTCTCCCCGGGACAGAGGCTATGGCTACACCTTC CSVVSPRDRGYGYTF
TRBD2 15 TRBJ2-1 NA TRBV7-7 TGTGCTAGCAGCTCCGGACTAGCGGGGGCAAATGAGCAGTTCTTC CASSSGLAGANEQFF
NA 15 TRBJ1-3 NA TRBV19 TGTGCCAGTAGTATAGAACACCACTCTGGAAACACCATATATTTT CASSIEHHSGNTIYF
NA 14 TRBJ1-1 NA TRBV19 TGTGCCAGTGGTGCATTTTCCAGGAACACTGAAGCTTTCTTT CASGAFSRNTEAFF
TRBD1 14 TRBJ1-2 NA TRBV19 TGTGCCAGTATCAACGTAGGACAGGGGAGCGGCTACACCTTC CASINVGQGSGYTF
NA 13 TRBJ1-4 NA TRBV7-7 TGTGCTAGCAGCTTTAACATTAATGAAAAACTGTTTTTT CASSFNINEKLFF
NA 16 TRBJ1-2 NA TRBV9 TGTGCCAGCAGCGTAGATGAAAGGAAGGGGATTGATGGCTACACCTTC CASSVDERKGIDGYTF
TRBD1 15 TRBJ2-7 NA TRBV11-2 TGTGCCAGCAGCTTCCCGGGACAGGGGACCTACGAGCAGTACTTC CASSFPGQGTYEQYF
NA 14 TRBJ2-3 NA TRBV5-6 TGTGCCAGCAGCTTCGGAGGTTCCCCAGATACGCAGTATTTT CASSFGGSPDTQYF
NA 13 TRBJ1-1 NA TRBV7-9 TGTGCCAGCAGCGTCTATAGGAACACTGAAGCTTTCTTT CASSVYRNTEAFF
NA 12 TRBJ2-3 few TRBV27 TGTGCCAGCAGTTTCTCTACAGATACGCAGTATTTT CASSFSTDTQYF
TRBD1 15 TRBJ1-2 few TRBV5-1 TGCGCCAGCAGCTTCCAACGGGACAGCCTCTATGGCTACACCTTC CASSFQRDSLYGYTF
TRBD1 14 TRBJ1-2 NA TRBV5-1 TGCGCCAGCAGCCGGGACAGGGGCCCGTTAGGCTACACCTTC CASSRDRGPLGYTF
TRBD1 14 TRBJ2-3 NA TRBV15 TGTGCCACCAGCCTCCGGACAGGCTTGGATACGCAGTATTTT CATSLRTGLDTQYF
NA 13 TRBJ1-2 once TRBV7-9 TGTGCCAGCAGCTTAGAATCGAACTATGGCTACACCTTC CASSLESNYGYTF
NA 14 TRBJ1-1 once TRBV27 TGTGCCAGCAGTTTAGGGACTGGGAACACTGAAGCTTTCTTT CASSLGTGNTEAFF
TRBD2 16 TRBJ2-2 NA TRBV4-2 TGTGCCAGCAGCCCCCCCCGGGCGGGAGTCACCGGGGAGCTGTTTTTT CASSPPRAGVTGELFF
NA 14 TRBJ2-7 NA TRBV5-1 TGCGCCAGCACCCTCCAGACGGGATGGGGAGAGCAGTACTTC CASTLQTGWGEQYF
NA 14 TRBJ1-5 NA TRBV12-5 TGTGCTAGTGGTTTGGCAGGGGTCGATCAGCCCCAGCATTTT CASGLAGVDQPQHF
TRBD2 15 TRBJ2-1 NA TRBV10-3 TGTGCCATCAGTGAGGGACTAGCGGCGAACAATGAGCAGTTCTTC CAISEGLAANNEQFF
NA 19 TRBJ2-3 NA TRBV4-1 TGCGCCAGCAGCCAAGGACACCTCTCCGCCACGGGGGTTACAGATACGCAGTATTTT CASSQGHLSATGVTDTQYF
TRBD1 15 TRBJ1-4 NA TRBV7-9 TGTGCCAGCAGCCCCGGGACAGGGCTTAATGAAAAACTGTTTTTT CASSPGTGLNEKLFF
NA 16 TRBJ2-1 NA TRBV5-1 TGCGCCAGCAGCTTGGACCTGGGAGGGGGTAACAATGAGCAGTTCTTC CASSLDLGGGNNEQFF
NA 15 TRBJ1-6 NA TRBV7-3 TGTGCCAGCAGCGCACTGGGACTTAATAATTCACCCCTCCACTTT CASSALGLNNSPLHF
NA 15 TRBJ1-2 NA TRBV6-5 TGTGCCAGCAGCAGAACCCTACAGGGTGCGGATGGCTACACCTTC CASSRTLQGADGYTF
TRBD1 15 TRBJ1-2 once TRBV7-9 TGTGCCAGCAGCCCCCAGACAGGGACTAACTATGGCTACACCTTC CASSPQTGTNYGYTF